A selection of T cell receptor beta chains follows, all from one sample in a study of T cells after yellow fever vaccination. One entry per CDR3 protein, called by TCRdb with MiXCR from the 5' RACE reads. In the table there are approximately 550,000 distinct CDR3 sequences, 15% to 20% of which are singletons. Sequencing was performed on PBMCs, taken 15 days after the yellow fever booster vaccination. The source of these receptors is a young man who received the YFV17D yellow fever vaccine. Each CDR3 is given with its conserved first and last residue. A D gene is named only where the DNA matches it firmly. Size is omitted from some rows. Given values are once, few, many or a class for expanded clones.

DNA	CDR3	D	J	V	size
TGCAGCGCAATCCGGGACGGCCCAGATACGCAGTATTTT	CSAIRDGPDTQYF	.	TRBJ2-3	TRBV29-1	.
TGCGCCAGCAGCTCCGGGACTAGCGGGCTCGAGCAGTACTTC	CASSSGTSGLEQYF	TRBD2	TRBJ2-7	TRBV5-1	.
TGTGCCAGCAATAGCGGGAGAAGCACCGGGGAGCTGTTTTTT	CASNSGRSTGELFF	TRBD2	TRBJ2-2	TRBV6-1	few
TGTGCCAGCGGTGGGACAAACTTTGAAAAACTGTTTTTT	CASGGTNFEKLFF	.	TRBJ1-4	TRBV12-3/TRBV12-4	.
TGTGCCAGCAGCTTAGGAGCAGGGCGTGAGCAGTTCTTC	CASSLGAGREQFF	.	TRBJ2-1	TRBV7-2	.
TGTGCCAGCAGTTTATGTCCCTGGTGCGGAGAGACCCAGTACTTC	CASSLCPWCGETQYF	.	TRBJ2-5	TRBV27	.
TGCGCCAGCAGCCATGACAGGGCGACCGGGGAGCTGTTTTTT	CASSHDRATGELFF	TRBD1	TRBJ2-2	TRBV4-3	.
TGTGCCAGCAGCCAAGAGCTCGTTGGCGGGGAGCTGTTTTTT	CASSQELVGGELFF	.	TRBJ2-2	TRBV4-2	.
TGTGCCAGCAGCCTCAGGGGAGGAAACACCATATATTTT	CASSLRGGNTIYF	.	TRBJ1-3	TRBV5-4	.
TGCGCCAGCAGGGCCGAGACTCCGAACACTGAAGCTTTCTTT	CASRAETPNTEAFF	.	TRBJ1-1	TRBV10-2	.
TGTGCCAGCAGCCAAGAGGCTGTACTGGGCACAGATACGCAGTATTTT	CASSQEAVLGTDTQYF	.	TRBJ2-3	TRBV4-2	.
TGCAGCGTTGAAGGTCGATCAGGGCGGGTCGAAAACATTCAGTACTTC	CSVEGRSGRVENIQYF	.	TRBJ2-4	TRBV29-1	few
TGCAGTGCTAAGGAGGGGGCATTAAACACTGAAGCTTTCTTT	CSAKEGALNTEAFF	TRBD1	TRBJ1-1	TRBV20-1	few
TGTGCCAGCAGCTTAATCCCCCTCTACGAGCAGTACTTC	CASSLIPLYEQYF	.	TRBJ2-7	TRBV7-2	many
TGTGCCAGTTTAAAACGACCACAAGAGACCCAGTACTTC	CASLKRPQETQYF	.	TRBJ2-5	TRBV19	.
TGCGCCAGCAGCTGGGGACAGTACTATGGCTACACCTTC	CASSWGQYYGYTF	TRBD1	TRBJ1-2	TRBV5-1	few